This TCR beta chain originates from a study of cytomegalovirus exposure and HLA in healthy donors. At the level of the study: From HLA-typed donors, an early data release held around 85 million unique TCRs.

The junction had 10 bases not matched to a gene; V was cut back by 6 bases and J by 2 bases. Germline CDR1 is LNHDA and CDR2 is SQIVND (reference sequence). The CDR3 contains 15 residues. Healthy bone marrow donors made up the donors. This PCR relied on a set of 60 Vbeta primers and 13 Jbeta primers. Sequencing used immunoSEQ multiplex PCR; TCRdb keeps in-frame clones, though not all of them. The table has 150,000 to 200,000 clones, roughly 85% seen once. Whole-study results and caveats: On later analysis, the bulk of CMV-associated TCR beta chains appeared to be HLA-restricted.

Notes on this clone: The antigen is undetermined.

Specimen: PBMCs. This sequence originates from a man between 18 and 35 years old in good health and CMV-seropositive. The J gene is TRBJ2-7, the V gene TRBV19; 7 bases agree with TRBD1. The CDR3 region is CASRHRDSLPYEQYF. The DNA of the CDR3 is TGTGCCAGTAGGCACCGGGACAGTCTACCCTACGAGCAGTACTTC.